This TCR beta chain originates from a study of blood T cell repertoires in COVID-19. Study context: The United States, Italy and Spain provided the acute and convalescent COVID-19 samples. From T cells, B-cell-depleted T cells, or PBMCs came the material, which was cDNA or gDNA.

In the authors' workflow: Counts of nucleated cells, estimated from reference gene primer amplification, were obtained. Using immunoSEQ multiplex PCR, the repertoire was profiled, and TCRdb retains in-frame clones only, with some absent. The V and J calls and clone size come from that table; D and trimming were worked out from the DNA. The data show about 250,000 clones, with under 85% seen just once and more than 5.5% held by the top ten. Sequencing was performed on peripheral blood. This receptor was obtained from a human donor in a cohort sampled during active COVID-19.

CDR3 amino acids: CASSRGQLNSGNTIYF. The CDR3 nucleotides are TGTGCCAGCAGCAGGGGACAACTAAACTCTGGAAACACCATATATTTT. The genes are TRBV28 and TRBJ1-3; perhaps TRBD1 as D (6 bases). In germline, CDR1 is MDHEN, CDR2 SYDVKM. V was pared by 6 bases and J by 0 bases, with 15 bases between. This CDR3 comprises 16 residues.